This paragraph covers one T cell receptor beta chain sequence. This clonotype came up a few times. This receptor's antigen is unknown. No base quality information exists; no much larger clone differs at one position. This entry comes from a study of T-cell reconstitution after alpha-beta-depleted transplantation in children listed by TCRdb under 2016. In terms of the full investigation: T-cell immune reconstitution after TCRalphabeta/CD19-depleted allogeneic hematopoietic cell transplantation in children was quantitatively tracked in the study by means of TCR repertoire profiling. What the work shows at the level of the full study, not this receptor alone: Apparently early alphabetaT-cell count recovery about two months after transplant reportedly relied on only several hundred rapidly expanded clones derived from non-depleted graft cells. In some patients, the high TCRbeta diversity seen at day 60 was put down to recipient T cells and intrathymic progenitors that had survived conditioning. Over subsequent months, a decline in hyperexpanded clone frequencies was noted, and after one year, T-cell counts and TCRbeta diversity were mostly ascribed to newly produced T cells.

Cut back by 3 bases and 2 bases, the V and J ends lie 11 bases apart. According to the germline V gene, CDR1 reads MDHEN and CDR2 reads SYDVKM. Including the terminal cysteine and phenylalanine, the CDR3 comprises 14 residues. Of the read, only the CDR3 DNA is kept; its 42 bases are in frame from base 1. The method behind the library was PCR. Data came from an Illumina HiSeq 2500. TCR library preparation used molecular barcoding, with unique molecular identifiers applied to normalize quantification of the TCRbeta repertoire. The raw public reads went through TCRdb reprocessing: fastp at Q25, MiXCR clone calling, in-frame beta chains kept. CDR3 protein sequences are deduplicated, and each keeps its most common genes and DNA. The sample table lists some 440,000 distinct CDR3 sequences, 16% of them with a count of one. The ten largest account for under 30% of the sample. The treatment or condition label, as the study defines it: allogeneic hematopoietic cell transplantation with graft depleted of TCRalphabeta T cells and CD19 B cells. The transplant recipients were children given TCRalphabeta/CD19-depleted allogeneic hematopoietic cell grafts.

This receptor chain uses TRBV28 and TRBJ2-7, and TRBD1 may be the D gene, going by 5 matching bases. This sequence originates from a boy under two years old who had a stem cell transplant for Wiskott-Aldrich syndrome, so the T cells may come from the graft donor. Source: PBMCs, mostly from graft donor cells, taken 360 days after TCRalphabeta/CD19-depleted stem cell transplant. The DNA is TGTGCCAGCAGTTTGGTCAGGGCCACCTACGAGCAGTACTTC. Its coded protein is CASSLVRATYEQYF.